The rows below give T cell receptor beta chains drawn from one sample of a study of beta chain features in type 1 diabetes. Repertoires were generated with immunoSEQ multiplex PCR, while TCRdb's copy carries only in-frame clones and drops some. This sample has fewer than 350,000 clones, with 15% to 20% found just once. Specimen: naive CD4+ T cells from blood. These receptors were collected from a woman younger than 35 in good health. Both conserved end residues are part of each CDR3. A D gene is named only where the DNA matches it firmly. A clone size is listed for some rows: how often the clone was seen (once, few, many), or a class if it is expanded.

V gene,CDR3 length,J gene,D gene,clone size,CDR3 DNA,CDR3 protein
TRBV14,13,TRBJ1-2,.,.,TGTGCCAGCAGCCAAGCCTCTAACTATGGCTACACCTTC,CASSQASNYGYTF
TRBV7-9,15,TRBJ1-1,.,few,TGTGCCAGCAGCTTTGGCAGGGAAATGAACACTGAAGCTTTCTTT,CASSFGREMNTEAFF
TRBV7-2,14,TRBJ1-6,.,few,TGTGCCAGCAGCTCCCGGGGAGGTTCTTCACCCCTCCACTTT,CASSSRGGSSPLHF
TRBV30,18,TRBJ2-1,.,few,TGTGCCTGGAGCCAAAGTCTAGTAAGCTCCAGCTCCTACAATGAGCAGTTCTTC,CAWSQSLVSSSSYNEQFF
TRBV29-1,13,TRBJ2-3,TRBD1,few,TGCAGCGTTCGGCGACAGGGGGCAGATACGCAGTATTTT,CSVRRQGADTQYF
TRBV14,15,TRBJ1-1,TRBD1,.,TGTGCCAGCAGCCAAGCGGGACAGGGGAACACTGAAGCTTTCTTT,CASSQAGQGNTEAFF
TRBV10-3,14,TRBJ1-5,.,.,TGTGCCATCAGTTCGGGAGTTAGCAATCAGCCCCAGCATTTT,CAISSGVSNQPQHF
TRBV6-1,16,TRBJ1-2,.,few,TGTGCCAGCAGTGAGTCCGGGACACTCCTTAACTATGGCTACACCTTC,CASSESGTLLNYGYTF
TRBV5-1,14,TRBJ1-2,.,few,TGCGCCAGCAGCTCCGGAGGTCGGGGCTATGGCTACACCTTC,CASSSGGRGYGYTF
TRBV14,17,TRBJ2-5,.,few,TGTGCCAGCAGCCAAGGTTTCATGGGACTTTACCAAGAGACCCAGTACTTC,CASSQGFMGLYQETQYF
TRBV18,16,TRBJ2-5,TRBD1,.,TGTGCCAGCTCACCAGTCACAGGGGGGTCTCCAGAGACCCAGTACTTC,CASSPVTGGSPETQYF
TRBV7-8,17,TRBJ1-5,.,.,TGTGCCAGCAGCTTAGTGGGGCAGGGCATTGCCAATCAGCCCCAGCATTTT,CASSLVGQGIANQPQHF
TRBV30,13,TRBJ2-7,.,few,TGTGCCTGGAGTCGGGACTGGTCCTACGAGCAGTACTTC,CAWSRDWSYEQYF
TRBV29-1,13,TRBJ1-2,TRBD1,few,TGCAGCGTCCCTGGACAGGGGGCAGGTGGCTACACCTTC,CSVPGQGAGGYTF
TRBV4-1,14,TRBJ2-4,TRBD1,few,TGCGCCAGCAGCCAAGAACAGGGGAAAAACATTCAGTACTTC,CASSQEQGKNIQYF
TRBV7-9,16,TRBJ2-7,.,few,TGTGCCAGCAGCTTAGAAGTAATTGGGAGTCACTACGAGCAGTACTTC,CASSLEVIGSHYEQYF
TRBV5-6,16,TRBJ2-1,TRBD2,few,TGTGCCAGCAGCTCTCCGGGACTAGCGGACTACAATGAGCAGTTCTTC,CASSSPGLADYNEQFF
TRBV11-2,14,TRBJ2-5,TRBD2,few,TGTGCCAGCAGCTTACCGGGAGGAGGAGAGACCCAGTACTTC,CASSLPGGGETQYF
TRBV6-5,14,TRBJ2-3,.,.,TGTGCCAGCAGTTACAGGGGGTTGACAGATACGCAGTATTTT,CASSYRGLTDTQYF
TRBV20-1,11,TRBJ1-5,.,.,TGCAGTGCTGGACAGAATCAGCCCCAGCATTTT,CSAGQNQPQHF
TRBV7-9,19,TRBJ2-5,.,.,TGTGCCAGCAGCTCGGGGGTTAATTTCGGAGGGACAGTCCAAGAGACCCAGTACTTC,CASSSGVNFGGTVQETQYF
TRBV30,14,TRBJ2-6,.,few,TGTGCCTGGAGTGGAGGGACTGGGGCCAACGTCCTGACTTTC,CAWSGGTGANVLTF
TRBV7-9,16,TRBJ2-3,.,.,TGTGCCAGCAGCCAGCGGAGCGGAACTAGCACAGATACGCAGTATTTT,CASSQRSGTSTDTQYF
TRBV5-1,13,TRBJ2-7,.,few,TGCGCCAGCAGCTTGGAGCGCGGTGGAGAGCAGTACTTC,CASSLERGGEQYF
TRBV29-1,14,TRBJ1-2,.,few,TGCAGCGTCCGACCCGACTATTCTAACTATGGCTACACCTTC,CSVRPDYSNYGYTF
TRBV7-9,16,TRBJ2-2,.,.,TGTGCCAGCAGCTTCAAACCCCTAGCGAACACCGGGGAGCTGTTTTTT,CASSFKPLANTGELFF
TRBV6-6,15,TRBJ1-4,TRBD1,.,TGTGCCAGCAGTTCAACAGGGGGGCCTAATGAAAAACTGTTTTTT,CASSSTGGPNEKLFF
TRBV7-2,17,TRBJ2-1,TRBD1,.,TGTGCCAGCAGCATCTCAGGGACAGGGGGCTCCTACAATGAGCAGTTCTTC,CASSISGTGGSYNEQFF
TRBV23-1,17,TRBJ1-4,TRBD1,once,TGCGCCAGCTCCCTTCCCCCCATAGGAGACAGGGGTGAAAAACTGTTTTTT,CASSLPPIGDRGEKLFF
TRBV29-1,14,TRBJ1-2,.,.,TGCAGCGTTGAGGGCGTACAGGAGACATATGGCTACACCTTC,CSVEGVQETYGYTF
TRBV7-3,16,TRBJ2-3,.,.,TGTGCCAGCAGCTCTCATACAGGGACGGGCACAGATACGCAGTATTTT,CASSSHTGTGTDTQYF
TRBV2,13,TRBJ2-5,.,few,TGTGCCAGCAGAGAGGACTTGGGGGAGACCCAGTACTTC,CASREDLGETQYF
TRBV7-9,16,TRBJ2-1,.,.,TGTGCCAGCAGTCGCCGCGGAGGCGAATCCTACAATGAGCAGTTCTTC,CASSRRGGESYNEQFF
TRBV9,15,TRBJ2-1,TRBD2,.,TGTGCCAGCTCGGGGGGACTAGCGTTGTACAATGAGCAGTTCTTC,CASSGGLALYNEQFF
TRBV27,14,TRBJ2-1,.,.,TGTGCCAGCAGTCTCTCACAGGGAACCCCGCAGCAGTTCTTC,CASSLSQGTPQQFF
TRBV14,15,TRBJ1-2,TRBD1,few,TGTGCCAGCAGGCATAAGACAGGGGCGAACTATGGCTACACCTTC,CASRHKTGANYGYTF
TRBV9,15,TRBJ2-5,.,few,TGTGCCAGCAGCCCGAGCCCCCTAGCTCAGCAGACCCAGTACTTC,CASSPSPLAQQTQYF
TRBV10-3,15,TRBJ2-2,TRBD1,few,TGTGCCATCAGTGAGGACAGGGGGTACCACGGGGAGCTGTTTTTT,CAISEDRGYHGELFF
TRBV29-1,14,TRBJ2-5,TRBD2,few,TGCAGCGTTCCCCTAGCGGGAGTCTCAGAGACCCAGTACTTC,CSVPLAGVSETQYF
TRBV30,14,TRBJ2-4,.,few,TGTGCCTGGAGCGGGGGTGTACTCGGAAACATTCAGTACTTC,CAWSGGVLGNIQYF
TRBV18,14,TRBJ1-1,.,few,TGTGCCAGCTCCAGAGGAGTGTTGAACACTGAAGCTTTCTTT,CASSRGVLNTEAFF
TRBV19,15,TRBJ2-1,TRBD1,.,TGTGCCAGTAGTATGGGACAGACTCCCTACAATGAGCAGTTCTTC,CASSMGQTPYNEQFF
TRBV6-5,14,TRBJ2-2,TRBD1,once,TGTGCCAGCAGGCGGGACAGGGTAACCGGGGAGCTGTTTTTT,CASRRDRVTGELFF
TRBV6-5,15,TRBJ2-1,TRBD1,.,TGTGCCAGCAGTTCCCCGGGACAGGGGTACAATGAGCAGTTCTTC,CASSSPGQGYNEQFF
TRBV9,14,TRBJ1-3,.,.,TGTGCCAGCAGCGTAGGCGTCTCTGGAAACACCATATATTTT,CASSVGVSGNTIYF
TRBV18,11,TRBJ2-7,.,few,TGTGCCAGCTCCTTAAAGGGAGGGCAGTACTTC,CASSLKGGQYF
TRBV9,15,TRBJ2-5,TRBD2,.,TGTGCCAGCAGCGTAGGTTCTAGCGGCCTGGAGACCCAGTACTTC,CASSVGSSGLETQYF
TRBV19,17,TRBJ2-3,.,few,TGTGCCAGTAGTATAGATCCGGTTAATCATGGCACAGATACGCAGTATTTT,CASSIDPVNHGTDTQYF
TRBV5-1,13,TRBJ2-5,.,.,TGCGCCAGCAGCCAGTCAGGGCAAGAGACCCAGTACTTC,CASSQSGQETQYF
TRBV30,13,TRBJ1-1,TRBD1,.,TGTGCCTGGACGAGGACAGGGGACACTGAAGCTTTCTTT,CAWTRTGDTEAFF
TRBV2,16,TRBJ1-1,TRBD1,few,TGTGCCAGCAGTGAAGCGCACCAGGGGGCCCGGACTGAAGCTTTCTTT,CASSEAHQGARTEAFF
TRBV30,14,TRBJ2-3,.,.,TGTGCCTGGAGTGTACGTCTAGCTACTGATACGCAGTATTTT,CAWSVRLATDTQYF
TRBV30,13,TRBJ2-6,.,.,TGTGCCTGGCAGGGGCCTGGGGCCAACGTCCTGACTTTC,CAWQGPGANVLTF
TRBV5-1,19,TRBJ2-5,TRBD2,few,TGCGCCAGCAGCTCGGAGACTGCCTTTGCGGGAGGGCCAGTGTGGACCCAGTACTTC,CASSSETAFAGGPVWTQYF
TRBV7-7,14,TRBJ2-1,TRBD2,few,TGTGCTAGCAGCTTAGCGGGAGGACCCAATGAGCAGTTCTTC,CASSLAGGPNEQFF
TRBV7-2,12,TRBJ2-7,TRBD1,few,TGTGCCAGCAGCCCAACAGGGGGCGAGCAGTACTTC,CASSPTGGEQYF
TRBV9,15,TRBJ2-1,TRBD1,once,TGTGCCAGCAGCACAGGGGGACAGGGGGCTGTTGAGCAGTTCTTC,CASSTGGQGAVEQFF